This note documents a single T cell receptor beta chain sequence. Its antigen is as yet unknown. This specimen belongs to a study of cytomegalovirus exposure and HLA in healthy donors. Regarding the study as a whole: By HLA locus, TCR association rates varied in a later analysis, with DRB1 showing the most and HLA-C the fewest. Investigators reported 150 to 200 TCR beta chains as tied to cytomegalovirus.

V was clipped by 3 bases and J by 6 bases, with 14 bases between them. Germline CDR1 and CDR2: SNHLY and FYNNEI. The CDR3 sequence is 15 residues long. The PCR contained 60 Vbeta and 13 Jbeta primers. Per the original methods: Later, 65 million to 90 million unique TCR beta chains were counted in an analysis, and about 10 million of them were shared. Sequencing was performed with immunoSEQ multiplex PCR; in TCRdb, only in-frame clones are kept and a portion is missing. Clone size and V and J calls were adopted from that table, with D and trimming inferred from the DNA. The sample records some 270,000 clones, about 93% being singletons.

The receptor was isolated from a girl aged 2-10 years in good health and CMV-seronegative. The V call is TRBV2, the J call TRBJ1-4, with D perhaps matching TRBD1 (5 bases). Sequenced material: PBMCs. CDR3 protein: CASSDPRDAYEKLFF. In DNA form, the CDR3 reads TGTGCCAGCAGTGACCCGCGGGACGCCTATGAAAAACTGTTTTTT.